One T cell receptor (beta chain) is described in this entry. What it binds is not known. Libraries were prepared by immunoSEQ multiplex PCR; TCRdb keeps only in-frame clonotypes and omits some of them. The sample comprises tens of thousands of clones, roughly 90% of which are singletons, and 3.8% rests with the top ten. The source of the sample is a study of cytomegalovirus exposure and HLA in healthy donors. The CDR3 consists of 17 residues. Trimming cost V 1 base and J 5 bases; bases outside gene matches: 10. Germline assignment: CDR1 LGHNA and CDR2 YNFKEQ. Study-wide findings and caveats: Cytomegalovirus-associated TCR beta chains were listed, numbering some 170.

The chain uses TRBV4-2 and TRBJ2-5; 10 bases are a match to TRBD2. The sequence derives from a woman between 18 and 29 years old in good health and CMV-seropositive. Sequenced: PBMCs. CDR3 in amino acids: CASSQGQRGGSLETQYF. The CDR3 region has the DNA TGTGCCAGCAGCCAAGGACAGCGGGGGGGCTCATTGGAGACCCAGTACTTC.